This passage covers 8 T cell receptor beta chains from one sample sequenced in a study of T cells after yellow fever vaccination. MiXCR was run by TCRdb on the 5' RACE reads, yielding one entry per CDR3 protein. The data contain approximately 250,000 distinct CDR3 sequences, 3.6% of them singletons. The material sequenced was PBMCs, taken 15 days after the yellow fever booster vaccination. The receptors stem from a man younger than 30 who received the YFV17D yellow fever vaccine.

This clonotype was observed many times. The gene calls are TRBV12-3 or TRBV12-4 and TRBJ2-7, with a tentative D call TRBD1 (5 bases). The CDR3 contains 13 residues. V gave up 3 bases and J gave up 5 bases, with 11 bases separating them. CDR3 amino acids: CASSFTRVNEQYF. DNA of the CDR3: TGTGCCAGCAGTTTTACCAGGGTCAACGAGCAGTACTTC.

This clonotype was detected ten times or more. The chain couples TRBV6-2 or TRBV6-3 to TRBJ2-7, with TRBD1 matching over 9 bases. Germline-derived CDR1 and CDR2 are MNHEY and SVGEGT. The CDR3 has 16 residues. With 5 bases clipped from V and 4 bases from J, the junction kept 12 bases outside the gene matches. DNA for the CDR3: TGTGCCAGCAGTCAACCAAGCGGGACAGGGATTTACGAGCAGTACTTC. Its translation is CASSQPSGTGIYEQYF.

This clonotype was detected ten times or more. CDR3 bases: TGCGCCAGCAGCCAAGACGAGGGTCAGCCCCAGCATTTT. Its protein product is CASSQDEGQPQHF. This rearrangement joins TRBV4-3 to TRBJ1-5, with unresolved D. The CDR3 sequence is 13 residues long. CDR1 and CDR2 from the germline V gene are LGHNA and YSLEER. V was shortened by 0 bases and J by 6 bases, with 6 bases between the two germline ends.

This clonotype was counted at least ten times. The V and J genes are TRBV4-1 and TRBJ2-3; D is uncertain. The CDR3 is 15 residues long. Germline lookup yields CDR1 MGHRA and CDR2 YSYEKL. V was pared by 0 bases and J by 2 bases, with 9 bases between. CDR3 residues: CASSQDRSDTDTQYF. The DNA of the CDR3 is TGCGCCAGCAGCCAAGATCGGTCCGACACAGATACGCAGTATTTT.

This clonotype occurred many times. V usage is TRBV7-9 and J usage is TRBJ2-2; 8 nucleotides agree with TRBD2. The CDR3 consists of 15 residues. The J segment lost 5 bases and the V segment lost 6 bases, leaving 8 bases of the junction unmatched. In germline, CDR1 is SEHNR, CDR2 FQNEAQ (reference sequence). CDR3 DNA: TGTGCCAGCAGTTCAAGGGGACTAGGAACCGGGGAGCTGTTTTTT. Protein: CASSSRGLGTGELFF.

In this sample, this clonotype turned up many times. The CDR3 DNA follows: TGTGCCAGTAGTCAAAGGGGTGGACAGATCAATCAGCCCCAGCATTTT. This encodes CASSQRGGQINQPQHF. This chain uses TRBV19 with TRBJ1-5; tentatively, D is TRBD1 (6 bases). V lost 5 bases and J 3 bases, leaving 17 bases between the germline ends. CDR3 length: 16 amino acids. Germline CDR1 is LNHDA and CDR2 is SQIVND (reference sequence). Filled out from reference TRBV19 and TRBJ1-5, the complete variable domain reads DGGITQSPKYLFRKEGQNVTLSCEQNLNHDAMYWYRQDPGQGLRLIYYSQIVNDFQKGDIAEGYSVSREKKESFPLTVTSAQKNPTAFYLCASSQRGGQINQPQHFGDGTRLSIL.

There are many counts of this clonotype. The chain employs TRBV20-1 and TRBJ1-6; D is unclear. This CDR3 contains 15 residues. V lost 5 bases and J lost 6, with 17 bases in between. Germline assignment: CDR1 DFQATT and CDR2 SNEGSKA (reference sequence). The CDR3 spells CSAPTYLNPNSPLHF. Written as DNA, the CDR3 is TGCAGTGCTCCTACCTACCTAAACCCTAATTCACCCCTCCACTTT.

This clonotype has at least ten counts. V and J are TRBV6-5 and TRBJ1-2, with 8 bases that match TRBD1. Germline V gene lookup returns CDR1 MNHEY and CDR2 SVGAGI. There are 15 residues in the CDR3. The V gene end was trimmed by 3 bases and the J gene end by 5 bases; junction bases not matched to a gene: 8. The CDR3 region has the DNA TGTGCCAGCAGTTATGAAGGACAGGGTACTTATGGCTACACCTTC. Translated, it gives CASSYEGQGTYGYTF.